This is a list of T cell receptor beta chains from one sample in a study of blood T cells in healthy people across ages. TCRdb re-derived calls from the 5' RACE reads in MiXCR, one entry per CDR3 protein. The repertoire has 600,000 or so distinct CDR3 sequences, less than 35% of them found once; the top ten carry 15% to 17%. Material for sequencing was blood. The source is a woman older than 75 in good health. CDR3s include the opening cysteine and the closing phenylalanine or tryptophan. The order of the fields is D gene, J gene, clone size, V gene, CDR3 protein, CDR3 DNA. A D gene is named only where the DNA matches it firmly. A clone size is listed for some rows: how often the clone was seen (once, few, many), or a class if it is expanded.

-	TRBJ1-2	-	TRBV7-2	CASSALLVQGRGYTF	TGTGCCAGCAGCGCCCTCCTCGTGCAGGGCCGTGGCTACACCTTC
-	TRBJ2-7	many	TRBV15	CATSRADTDETYEQYF	TGTGCCACCAGCAGGGCCGACACGGACGAGACCTACGAGCAGTACTTC
-	TRBJ1-1	-	TRBV20-1	CSAGPHLRQTLGAFF	TGCAGTGCTGGACCCCACCTTCGACAGACCCTTGGAGCTTTCTTT
-	TRBJ1-3	few	TRBV2	CASRIQGENTIYF	TGTGCCAGCAGGATACAGGGAGAGAACACCATATATTTT
-	TRBJ2-3	many	TRBV6-1	CASSVQGRYSTDTQYF	TGTGCCAGCAGCGTACAGGGGAGGTATAGCACAGATACGCAGTATTTT
TRBD2	TRBJ2-5	few	TRBV5-1	CASSRATSGEETQYF	TGCGCCAGCAGCCGAGCAACTAGCGGGGAAGAGACCCAGTACTTC
-	TRBJ2-7	-	TRBV3-1	CASSQPMGHYEQYF	TGTGCCAGCAGCCAACCTATGGGACATTACGAGCAGTACTTC
-	TRBJ2-2	-	TRBV7-6	CASSFPQGTGELFF	TGTGCCAGCAGCTTCCCCCAGGGGACCGGGGAGCTGTTTTTT
TRBD2	TRBJ2-5	-	TRBV15	CATSRDGGPGGHEQYF	TGTGCCACCAGCAGAGATGGAGGGCCGGGGGGGCATGAGCAGTACTTC
TRBD1	TRBJ1-1	few	TRBV19	CASSIRGPTEAFF	TGTGCCAGTAGTATTAGGGGGCCCACTGAAGCTTTCTTT
-	TRBJ1-3	-	TRBV11-2	CASSLDPRGSGNTIYF	TGTGCCAGCAGCTTAGATCCAAGGGGAAGTGGAAACACCATATATTTT
TRBD1	TRBJ1-4	few	TRBV6-1	CASRETGVPNEKLFF	TGTGCCAGCAGGGAAACAGGGGTTCCCAATGAAAAACTGTTTTTT
-	TRBJ2-7	many	TRBV11-2	CASSPDFLSYEQYF	TGTGCCAGCAGCCCTGACTTCCTCTCCTACGAGCAGTACTTC
-	TRBJ1-1	few	TRBV29-1	CSVNDPGLEAFF	TGCAGCGTCAACGACCCAGGTCTGGAAGCTTTCTTT
TRBD1	TRBJ1-4	-	TRBV6-6	CASSYPSRTGHEKLFF	TGTGCCAGCAGTTACCCTTCGAGGACAGGGCACGAAAAACTGTTTTTT
TRBD1	TRBJ1-2	many	TRBV7-2	CASSLDRFYGYTF	TGTGCCAGCAGCTTGGACAGGTTCTATGGCTACACCTTC
-	TRBJ2-5	many	TRBV20-1	CSARTGVQETQYF	TGCAGTGCGCGAACCGGGGTCCAAGAGACCCAGTACTTC
-	TRBJ2-1	few	TRBV12-3/TRBV12-4	CASRPAGQRGNEQFF	TGTGCCAGCAGGCCTGCGGGACAGCGAGGCAATGAGCAGTTCTTC
TRBD1	TRBJ2-5	many	TRBV7-9	CASSLVGRQGSEQYF	TGTGCCAGCAGCTTAGTCGGTAGACAGGGGAGTGAGCAGTACTTC
-	TRBJ1-1	-	TRBV10-3	CAISEDRTGAFF	TGTGCCATCAGTGAGGACAGGACGGGAGCTTTCTTT
TRBD2	TRBJ2-5	many	TRBV20-1	CSARVAGGRETQYF	TGCAGTGCTAGAGTAGCGGGGGGGAGGGAGACCCAGTACTTC
TRBD2	TRBJ2-5	-	TRBV5-1	CASIKGPAGGETQYF	TGCGCCAGCATCAAGGGACCAGCGGGGGGAGAGACTCAGTACTTC
-	TRBJ2-7	-	TRBV9	CASSVSPGSYNEQYF	TGTGCCAGCAGCGTATCCCCAGGGTCCTACAATGAGCAGTACTTC
-	TRBJ2-1	few	TRBV4-2	CASSLTPGDRDEQFF	TGTGCCAGCAGCCTAACACCGGGGGATAGGGATGAGCAGTTCTTC
TRBD1	TRBJ1-5	many	TRBV6-1	CASSRTGTGDQPQHF	TGTGCCAGCAGTCGCACCGGGACAGGGGATCAGCCCCAGCATTTT
-	TRBJ1-3	many	TRBV20-1	CSARGPGNTIYF	TGCAGTGCCCGAGGACCCGGAAACACCATATATTTT
-	TRBJ1-6	-	TRBV30	CAWKWGMSNSPLHF	TGTGCCTGGAAATGGGGAATGAGTAATTCACCCCTCCACTTT
-	TRBJ1-5	many	TRBV28	CASSLSKRGQPWHF	TGTGCCAGCAGTTTATCCAAAAGAGGGCAGCCCTGGCATTTT
-	TRBJ1-4	many	TRBV10-3	CATRGEATNEKLFF	TGTGCCACCCGGGGGGAAGCAACTAATGAAAAACTGTTTTTT
-	TRBJ1-5	-	TRBV20-1	CSATTGALSNQPQHF	TGCAGTGCTACCACGGGGGCTCTGAGCAATCAGCCCCAGCATTTT
TRBD1	TRBJ1-6	few	TRBV5-1	CASSLDRASSNSPLHF	TGCGCCAGCAGCCTGGACAGGGCAAGTAGTAATTCACCCCTCCACTTT
-	TRBJ1-4	few	TRBV30	CAGRGLTEKLFF	TGTGCCGGGAGGGGGTTGACGGAAAAACTGTTTTTT
-	TRBJ2-1	once	TRBV18	CASSARGSYNEQFF	TGTGCCAGCTCAGCCAGGGGCTCCTACAATGAGCAGTTCTTC
TRBD2	TRBJ2-1	-	TRBV4-2	CASSKTVAGGEQFF	TGTGCCAGCAGCAAAACCGTAGCGGGGGGGGAGCAGTTCTTC
-	TRBJ2-1	many	TRBV28	CASSPAPTDGEQFF	TGTGCCAGCAGTCCAGCCCCTACAGATGGTGAGCAGTTCTTC
-	TRBJ1-2	once	TRBV29-1	CSVAGDSYGYTF	TGCAGCGTTGCAGGGGATTCCTATGGCTACACCTTC
-	TRBJ2-3	many	TRBV6-1	CASSEVRSTDTQYF	TGTGCCAGCAGTGAGGTCAGGAGCACAGATACGCAGTATTTT
-	TRBJ2-2	-	TRBV9	CASSVRPGGTGELFF	TGTGCCAGCAGCGTACGGCCCGGGGGCACCGGGGAGCTGTTTTTT
TRBD2	TRBJ2-5	many	TRBV3-1	CASSQPGLAGAGAQYF	TGTGCCAGCAGCCAACCCGGACTAGCGGGGGCCGGGGCCCAGTACTTC
-	TRBJ2-7	many	TRBV20-1	CSASPEGGSHEQYF	TGCAGTGCTAGCCCTGAGGGGGGTTCCCACGAGCAGTACTTC
-	TRBJ2-5	-	TRBV20-1	CSARLPGAGVETQYF	TGCAGTGCTAGACTCCCAGGGGCCGGGGTAGAGACCCAGTACTTC
-	TRBJ1-5	few	TRBV6-6	CASSYSPGGGHQPQHF	TGTGCCAGCAGTTACTCCCCCGGGGGGGGGCATCAGCCCCAGCATTTT
TRBD2	TRBJ2-5	many	TRBV20-1	CSTTSGARETQYF	TGCAGTACCACTAGCGGGGCTCGGGAGACCCAGTACTTC
TRBD2	TRBJ2-3	many	TRBV6-2/TRBV6-3	CASSLGLAGDTQYF	TGTGCCAGCAGCCTGGGACTAGCGGGGGATACGCAGTATTTT
TRBD1	TRBJ1-1	-	TRBV7-6	CASSFELAGGNTEAFF	TGTGCCAGCAGCTTTGAACTAGCAGGGGGAAACACTGAAGCTTTCTTT
-	TRBJ2-3	few	TRBV27	CASSLSLGGLRGDTQYF	TGTGCCAGCAGTTTATCCCTTGGGGGGCTGAGGGGGGATACGCAGTATTTT
TRBD1	TRBJ1-2	many	TRBV5-1	CASSLGLGQGNYGYTF	TGCGCCAGCAGCTTGGGATTGGGACAGGGGAACTATGGCTACACCTTC
-	TRBJ1-5	once	TRBV12-3/TRBV12-4	CASSQQGGGAQPQHF	TGTGCCAGCAGTCAACAGGGAGGGGGGGCTCAGCCCCAGCATTTT
-	TRBJ1-4	many	TRBV5-1	CASSLSDGRRTTVPGNEKLFF	TGCGCCAGCAGCTTATCTGATGGGCGTCGAACAACGGTCCCTGGTAATGAAAAACTGTTTTTT
-	TRBJ2-7	-	TRBV21-1	CVSRTVYEQYF	TGTGTCAGCCGGACAGTCTACGAGCAGTACTTC
TRBD1	TRBJ1-6	-	TRBV7-2	CASSAFGDSYNSPLHF	TGTGCCAGCAGCGCATTCGGGGACAGCTATAATTCACCCCTCCACTTT
-	TRBJ1-1	few	TRBV6-2/TRBV6-3	CASSYLAGRTEAFF	TGTGCCAGCAGTTACTTAGCAGGGCGGACTGAAGCTTTCTTT
TRBD1	TRBJ2-7	many	TRBV5-1	CASSLNRGLNEQYF	TGCGCCAGCAGCCTTAACAGGGGGCTGAACGAGCAGTACTTC